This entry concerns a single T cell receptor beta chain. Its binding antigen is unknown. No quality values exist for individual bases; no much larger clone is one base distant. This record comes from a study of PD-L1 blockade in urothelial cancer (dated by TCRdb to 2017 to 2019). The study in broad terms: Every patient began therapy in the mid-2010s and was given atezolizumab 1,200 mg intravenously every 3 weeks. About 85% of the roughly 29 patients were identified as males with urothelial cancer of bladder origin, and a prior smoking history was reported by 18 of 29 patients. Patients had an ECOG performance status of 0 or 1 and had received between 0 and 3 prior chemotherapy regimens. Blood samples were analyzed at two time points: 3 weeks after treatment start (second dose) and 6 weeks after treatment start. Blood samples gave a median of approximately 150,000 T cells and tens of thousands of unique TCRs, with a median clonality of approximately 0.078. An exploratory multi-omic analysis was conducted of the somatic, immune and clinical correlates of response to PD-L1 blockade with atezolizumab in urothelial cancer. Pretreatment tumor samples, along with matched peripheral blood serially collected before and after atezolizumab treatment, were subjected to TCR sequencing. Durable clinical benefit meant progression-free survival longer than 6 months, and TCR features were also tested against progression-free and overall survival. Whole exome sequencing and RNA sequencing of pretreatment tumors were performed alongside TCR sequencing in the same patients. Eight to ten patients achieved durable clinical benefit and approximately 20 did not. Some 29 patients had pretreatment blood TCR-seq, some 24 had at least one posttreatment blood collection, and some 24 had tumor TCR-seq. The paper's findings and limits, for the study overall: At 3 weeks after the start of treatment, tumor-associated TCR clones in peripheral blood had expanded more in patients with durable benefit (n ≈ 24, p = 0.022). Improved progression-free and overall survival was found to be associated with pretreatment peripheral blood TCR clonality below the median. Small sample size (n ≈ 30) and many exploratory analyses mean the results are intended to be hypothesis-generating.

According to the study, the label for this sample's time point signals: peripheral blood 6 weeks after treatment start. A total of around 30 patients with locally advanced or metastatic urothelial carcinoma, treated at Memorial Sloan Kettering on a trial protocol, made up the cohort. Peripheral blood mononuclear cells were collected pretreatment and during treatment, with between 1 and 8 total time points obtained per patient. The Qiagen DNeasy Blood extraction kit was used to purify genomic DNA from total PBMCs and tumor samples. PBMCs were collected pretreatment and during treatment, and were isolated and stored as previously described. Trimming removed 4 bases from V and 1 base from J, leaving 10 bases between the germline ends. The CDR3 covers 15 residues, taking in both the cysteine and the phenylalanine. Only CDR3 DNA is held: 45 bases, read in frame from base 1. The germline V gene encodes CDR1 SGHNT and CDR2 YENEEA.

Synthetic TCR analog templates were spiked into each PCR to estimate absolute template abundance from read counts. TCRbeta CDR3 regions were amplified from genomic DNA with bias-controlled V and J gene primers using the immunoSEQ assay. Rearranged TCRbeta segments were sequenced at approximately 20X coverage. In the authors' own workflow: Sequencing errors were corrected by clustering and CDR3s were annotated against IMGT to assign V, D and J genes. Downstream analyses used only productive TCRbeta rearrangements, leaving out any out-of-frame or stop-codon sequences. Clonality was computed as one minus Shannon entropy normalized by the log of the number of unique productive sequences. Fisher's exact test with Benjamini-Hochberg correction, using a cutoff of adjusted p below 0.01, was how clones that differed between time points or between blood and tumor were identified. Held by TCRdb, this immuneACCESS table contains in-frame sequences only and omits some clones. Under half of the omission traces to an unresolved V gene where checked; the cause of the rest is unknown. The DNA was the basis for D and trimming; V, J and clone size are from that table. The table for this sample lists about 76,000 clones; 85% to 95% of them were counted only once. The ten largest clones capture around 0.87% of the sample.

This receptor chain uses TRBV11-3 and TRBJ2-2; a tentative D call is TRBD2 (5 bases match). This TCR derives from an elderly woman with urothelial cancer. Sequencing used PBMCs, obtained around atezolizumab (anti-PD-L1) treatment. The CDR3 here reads CASSSLGGNTGELFF. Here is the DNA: TGTGCCAGCAGCTCCCTTGGAGGGAACACCGGGGAGCTGTTTTTT.